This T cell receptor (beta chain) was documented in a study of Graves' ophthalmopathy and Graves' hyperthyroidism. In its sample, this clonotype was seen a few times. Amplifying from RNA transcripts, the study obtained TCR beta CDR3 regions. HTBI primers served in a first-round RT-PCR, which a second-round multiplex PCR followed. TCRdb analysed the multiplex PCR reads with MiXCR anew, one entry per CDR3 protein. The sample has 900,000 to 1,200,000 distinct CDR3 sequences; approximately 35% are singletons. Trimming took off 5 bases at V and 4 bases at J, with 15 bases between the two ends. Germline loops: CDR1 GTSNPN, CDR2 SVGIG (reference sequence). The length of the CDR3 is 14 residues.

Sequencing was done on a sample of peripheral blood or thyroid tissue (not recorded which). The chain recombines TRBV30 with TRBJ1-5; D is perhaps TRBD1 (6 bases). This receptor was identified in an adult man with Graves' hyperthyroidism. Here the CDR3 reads CAWDRGQQNQPQHF. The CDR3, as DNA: TGTGCCTGGGATAGAGGACAGCAGAATCAGCCCCAGCATTTT.